The following is a TCR beta chain sequence with its context. From the RT-PCR reads, TCRdb called clonotypes with MiXCR, one entry per CDR3 protein. The sample consists of almost 700,000 distinct CDR3 sequences, 12% to 15% of them appearing once. The receptor was derived from a female donor in good health, serving as a healthy control. Specimen: memory CD4+ T cells from blood.

CDR3: CASSHPVGLNEKLFF. The CDR3, as DNA: TGTGCCAGCAGTCACCCGGTCGGGCTAAATGAAAAACTGTTTTTT. V gene TRBV6-2 or TRBV6-3 combines with J gene TRBJ1-4; D is uncertain. Deletions cut 5 bases from V and 5 bases from J, with 15 bases between. Germline V gene data show CDR1 as MNHEY and CDR2 as SVGEGT. The length of the CDR3 is 15 residues.